This entry features one T cell receptor beta chain sequence. Authors' data handling: Reference gene primers were amplified, and this amplification served to estimate nucleated cell counts. Clones were read by immunoSEQ multiplex PCR, and TCRdb kept only the in-frame ones, dropping some. V and J calls and clone size are copied from that table; D and trimming were computed from the DNA. Here the sample spans roughly 110,000 clones, 81% being singletons. V shed 6 bases, J shed 0 bases, and the junction held 3 bases outside the gene matches. The CDR3 spans 15 residues. Germline loops: CDR1 MNHNY, CDR2 SVGAGI (reference sequence). This sample stems from a study of blood T cell repertoires in COVID-19. Background on the study: The United States, Italy and Spain supplied acute and convalescent COVID-19 samples.

The sequence derives from a human donor in a cohort sampled during active COVID-19. J is TRBJ1-5 and V is TRBV6-6; 9 bases map to TRBD1. The sequenced sample was peripheral blood. The CDR3 DNA reads TGTGCCAGCAGGGGGACAGGGAATAGCAATCAGCCCCAGCATTTT. It codes for CASRGTGNSNQPQHF.